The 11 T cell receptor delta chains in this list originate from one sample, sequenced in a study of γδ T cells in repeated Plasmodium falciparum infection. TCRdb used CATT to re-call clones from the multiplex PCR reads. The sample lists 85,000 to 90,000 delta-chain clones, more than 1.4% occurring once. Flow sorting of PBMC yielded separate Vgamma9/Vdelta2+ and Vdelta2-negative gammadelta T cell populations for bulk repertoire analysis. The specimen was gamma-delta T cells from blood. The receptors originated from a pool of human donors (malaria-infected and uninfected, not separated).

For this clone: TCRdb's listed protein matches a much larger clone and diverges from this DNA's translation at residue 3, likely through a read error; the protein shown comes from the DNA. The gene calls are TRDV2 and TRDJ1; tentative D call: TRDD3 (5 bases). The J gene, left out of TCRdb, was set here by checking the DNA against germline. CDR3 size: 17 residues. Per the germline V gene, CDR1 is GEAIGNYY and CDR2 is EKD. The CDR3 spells CARDRLQDKVRTDKLIF. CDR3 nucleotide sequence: TGTGCCCGTGACCGATTGCAGGATAAGGTCCGCACCGATAAACTCATCTTT.

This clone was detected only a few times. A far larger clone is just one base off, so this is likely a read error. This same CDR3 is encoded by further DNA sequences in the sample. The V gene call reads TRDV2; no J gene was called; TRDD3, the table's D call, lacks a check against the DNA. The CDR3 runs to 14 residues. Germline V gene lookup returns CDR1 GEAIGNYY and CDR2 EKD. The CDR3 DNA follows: TGTGCCTGTGACCCACTGGGGGGTACCGATAAGCTCATCTTT. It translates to CACDPLGGTDKLIF.

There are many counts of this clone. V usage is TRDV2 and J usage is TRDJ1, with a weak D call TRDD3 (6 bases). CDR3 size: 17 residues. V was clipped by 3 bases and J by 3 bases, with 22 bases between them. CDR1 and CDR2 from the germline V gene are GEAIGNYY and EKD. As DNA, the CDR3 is TGTGCCTGTGACGCTGTACTGGGCCCTTCGGAGGCCGATAAACTCATCTTT. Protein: CACDAVLGPSEADKLIF.

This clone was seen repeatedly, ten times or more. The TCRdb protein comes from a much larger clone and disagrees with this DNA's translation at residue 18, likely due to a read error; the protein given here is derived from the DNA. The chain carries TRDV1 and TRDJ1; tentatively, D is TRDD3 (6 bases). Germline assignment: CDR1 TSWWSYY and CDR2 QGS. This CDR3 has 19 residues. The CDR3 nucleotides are TGTGCTCTTGTGCTCTTCCCCCTCGCGGGGGGAGCGACCACCGATAAACTCACCTTT. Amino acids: CALVLFPLAGGATTDKLTF.

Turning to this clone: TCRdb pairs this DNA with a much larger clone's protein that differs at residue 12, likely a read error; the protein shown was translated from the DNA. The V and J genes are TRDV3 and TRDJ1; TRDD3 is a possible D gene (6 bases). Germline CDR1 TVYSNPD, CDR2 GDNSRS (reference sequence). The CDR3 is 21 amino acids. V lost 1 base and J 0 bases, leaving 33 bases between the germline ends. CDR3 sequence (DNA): TGTGCCTTTACAGTTCTAGACGCCTTGGGGGTCTACATAATGTACACCGATAAACTCATCTTT. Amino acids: CAFTVLDALGVYIMYTDKLIF.

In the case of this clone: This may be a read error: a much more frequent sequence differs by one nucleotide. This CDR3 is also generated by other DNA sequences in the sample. The CDR3 here is CACDRLLPTALTHTRQMFF. The CDR3 DNA sequence: TGTGCCTGTGATCGCCTCCTACCTACAGCACTGACCCACACCCGACAGATGTTTTTC. The rearrangement links TRDV2 to TRDJ3; D might be TRDD2 (6 bases). The germline gives CDR1 GEAIGNYY, CDR2 EKD. The CDR3 is 19 amino acids. V was cut by 4 bases and J by 8 bases, with 26 bases left in between.

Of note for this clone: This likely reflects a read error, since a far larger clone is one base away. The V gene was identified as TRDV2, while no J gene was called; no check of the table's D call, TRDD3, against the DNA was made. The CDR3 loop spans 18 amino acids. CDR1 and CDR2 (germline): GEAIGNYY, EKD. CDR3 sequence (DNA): TGTGCCTGTGACCCTATTACTGGGGGAGACTCCAGCACCGATAAACTCATCTTC. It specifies CACDPITGGDSSTDKLIF.

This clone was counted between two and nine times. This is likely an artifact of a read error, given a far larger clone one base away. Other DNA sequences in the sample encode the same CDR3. CDR3 residues: CALGETKPPRYWGCATDKLIF. CDR3 bases: TGTGCTCTTGGGGAGACCAAACCACCCCGGTACTGGGGATGCGCCACCGATAAACTCATCTTT. The chain carries TRDV1 and TRDJ1; 7 bases fit TRDD3. Here the J gene came from matching the DNA to germline, since TCRdb omits it. The CDR3 loop spans 21 amino acids. Trimming cost V 3 bases and J 1 base; bases outside gene matches: 23. Germline V CDR1 and CDR2: TSWWSYY, QGS.

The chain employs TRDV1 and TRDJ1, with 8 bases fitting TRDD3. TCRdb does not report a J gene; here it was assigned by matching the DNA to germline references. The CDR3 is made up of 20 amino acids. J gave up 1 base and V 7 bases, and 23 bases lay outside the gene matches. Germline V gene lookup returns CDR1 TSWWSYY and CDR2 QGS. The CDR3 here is CALVSPPLPLVLGGTDKLIF. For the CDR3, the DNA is TGTGCTCTTGTGTCCCCACCTCTTCCTCTCGTACTGGGGGGCACCGATAAACTCATCTTT.

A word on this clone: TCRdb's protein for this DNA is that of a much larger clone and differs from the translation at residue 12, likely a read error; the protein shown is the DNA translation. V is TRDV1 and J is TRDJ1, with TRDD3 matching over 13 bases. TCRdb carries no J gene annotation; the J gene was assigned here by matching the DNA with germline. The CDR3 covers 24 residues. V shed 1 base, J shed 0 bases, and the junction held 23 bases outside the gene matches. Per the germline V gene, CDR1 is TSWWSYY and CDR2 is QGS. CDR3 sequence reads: CALGERSLLRVPNWGIRYTDKLIF. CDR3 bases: TGTGCTCTTGGGGAACGGTCCCTCCTTAGGGTACCTAACTGGGGGATACGGTACACCGATAAACTCATCTTT.

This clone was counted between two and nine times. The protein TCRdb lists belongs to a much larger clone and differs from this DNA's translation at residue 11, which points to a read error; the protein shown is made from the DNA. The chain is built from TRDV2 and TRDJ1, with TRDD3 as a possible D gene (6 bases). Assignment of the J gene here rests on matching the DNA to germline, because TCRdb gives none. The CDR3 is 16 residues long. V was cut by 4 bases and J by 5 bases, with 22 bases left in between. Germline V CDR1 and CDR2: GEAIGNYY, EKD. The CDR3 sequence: CACEPAAKWGGDKLIF. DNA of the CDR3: TGTGCCTGTGAACCTGCGGCCAAATGGGGGGGAGATAAACTCATCTTT.